The TCR beta chain under discussion was sequenced for a study of regulatory T cells in long-lasting Graves disease. Study-wide background: Antithyroid drug exposure in newly diagnosed Graves' patients had lasted under 3 months. Study-level results: There were preferences for TRBV28, TRBJ1-2 and TRBJ2-5 in persistent disease.

Arm-PCR of CDR3 regions and iRepertoire HTBI primers were used to build TCR beta libraries. TCRdb re-derived calls from the multiplex PCR reads in MiXCR, one entry per CDR3 protein. The sample lists about 420,000 distinct CDR3 sequences; 16% were seen once. This sample's time point: newly diagnosed GD, antithyroid drugs for less than 3 months. There was RNA extracted from PBMCs, and the TCR library was made from it. Staff drew around 10 milliliters of peripheral blood into EDTA tubes. The CDR3 totals 16 residues. Trimming took 1 base from V and 7 from J; bases not matched to a gene: 10. Per germline, CDR1 SGHRS and CDR2 YFSETQ. A word on this clonotype: Its antigen is not known.

The sample also formed part of further work on T cells in Graves' hyperthyroidism and ophthalmopathy. That publication notes: Researchers ran a first-round RT-PCR on the TCR CDR3 using the HTBI primer set.

The TCR sequence derives from a woman between 18 and 29 years old with Graves disease. The chain has TRBV5-1 and TRBJ2-1; 8 positions agree with TRBD2. This material consisted of peripheral blood mononuclear cells (PBMCs), taken at new diagnosis, from a patient treated with antithyroid drugs. CDR3: CASSLNLGLGSNEQFF. CDR3 in DNA: TGCGCCAGCAGCTTGAATTTGGGACTAGGGAGTAATGAGCAGTTCTTC.